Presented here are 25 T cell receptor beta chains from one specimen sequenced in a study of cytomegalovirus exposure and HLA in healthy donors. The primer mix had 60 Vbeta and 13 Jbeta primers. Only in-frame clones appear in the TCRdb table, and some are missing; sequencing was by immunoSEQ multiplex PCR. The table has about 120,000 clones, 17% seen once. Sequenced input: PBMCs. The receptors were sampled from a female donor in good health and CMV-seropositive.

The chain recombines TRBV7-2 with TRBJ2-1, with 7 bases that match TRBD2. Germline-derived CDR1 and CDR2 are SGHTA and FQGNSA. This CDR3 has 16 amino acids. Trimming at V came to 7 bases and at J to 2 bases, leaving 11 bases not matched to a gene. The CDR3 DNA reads TGTGCCAGCACCAAATTGAGCGGGGCAACCTACAATGAGCAGTTCTTC. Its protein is CASTKLSGATYNEQFF.

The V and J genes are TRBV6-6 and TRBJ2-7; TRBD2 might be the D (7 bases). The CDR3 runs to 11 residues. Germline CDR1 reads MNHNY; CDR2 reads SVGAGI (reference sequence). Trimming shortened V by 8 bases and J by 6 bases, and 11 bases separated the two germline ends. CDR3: CASEGEGEQYF. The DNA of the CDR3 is TGTGCCAGCGAGGGGGAGGGCGAGCAGTACTTC.

The CDR3: CSVKFGTLAYEQYF. The DNA of the CDR3 is TGCAGCGTCAAATTCGGGACTCTCGCCTACGAGCAGTACTTC. The chain links TRBV29-1 to TRBJ2-7; D might be TRBD2 (6 bases). Trimming stripped 6 bases from V and 2 bases from J, with 17 bases between. Germline CDR1 reads SQVTM; CDR2 reads ANQGSEA. The CDR3 totals 14 residues.

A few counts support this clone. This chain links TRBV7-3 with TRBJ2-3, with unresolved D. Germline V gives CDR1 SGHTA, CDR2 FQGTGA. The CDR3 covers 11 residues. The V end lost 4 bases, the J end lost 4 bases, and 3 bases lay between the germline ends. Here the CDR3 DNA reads TGTGCCAGCAGCTCAGCAGATACGCAGTATTTT. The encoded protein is CASSSADTQYF.

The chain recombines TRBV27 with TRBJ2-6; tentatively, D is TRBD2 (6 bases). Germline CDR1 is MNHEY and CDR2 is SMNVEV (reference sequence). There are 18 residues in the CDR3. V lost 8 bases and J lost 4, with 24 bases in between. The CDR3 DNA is TGTGCCAGCCGGGCGGGACCCCTCCCACTTCCCGGGGCCAACGTCCTGACTTTC. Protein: CASRAGPLPLPGANVLTF.

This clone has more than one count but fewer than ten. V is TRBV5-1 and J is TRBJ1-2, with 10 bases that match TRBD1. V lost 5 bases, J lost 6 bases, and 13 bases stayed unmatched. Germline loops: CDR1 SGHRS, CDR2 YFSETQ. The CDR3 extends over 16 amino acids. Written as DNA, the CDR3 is TGCGCCAGCAGTAATAGTGCCGGACAGGGGGTAGATGGCTACACCTTC. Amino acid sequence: CASSNSAGQGVDGYTF.

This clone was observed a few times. CDR3 residues: CASSPTGVVNYGYTF. The CDR3, as DNA: TGCGCCAGCAGCCCAACAGGGGTGGTAAACTATGGCTACACCTTC. The rearrangement joins TRBV5-1 to TRBJ1-2, with 7 bases aligning to TRBD1. Germline CDR1 reads SGHRS; CDR2 reads YFSETQ. V gave up 4 bases and J gave up 2 bases; unmatched junction bases: 8. The CDR3 contains 15 residues.

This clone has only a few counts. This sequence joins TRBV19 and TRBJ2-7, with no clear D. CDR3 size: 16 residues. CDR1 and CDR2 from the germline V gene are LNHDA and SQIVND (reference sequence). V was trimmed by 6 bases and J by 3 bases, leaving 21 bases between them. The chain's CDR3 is CASSARWQEVIYEQYF. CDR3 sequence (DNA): TGTGCCAGTAGCGCTCGGTGGCAGGAAGTAATCTACGAGCAGTACTTC.

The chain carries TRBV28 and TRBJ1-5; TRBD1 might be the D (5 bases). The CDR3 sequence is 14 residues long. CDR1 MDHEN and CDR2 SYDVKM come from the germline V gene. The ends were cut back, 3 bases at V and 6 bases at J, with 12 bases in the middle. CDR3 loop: CASSFTREGQPQHF. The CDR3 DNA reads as TGTGCCAGCAGTTTCACCAGGGAGGGTCAGCCCCAGCATTTT. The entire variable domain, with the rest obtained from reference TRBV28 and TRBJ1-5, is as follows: DVKVTQSSRYLVKRTGEKVFLECVQDMDHENMFWYRQDPGLGLRLIYFSYDVKMKEKGDIPEGYSVSREKKERFSLILESASTNQTSMYLCASSFTREGQPQHFGDGTRLSIL.

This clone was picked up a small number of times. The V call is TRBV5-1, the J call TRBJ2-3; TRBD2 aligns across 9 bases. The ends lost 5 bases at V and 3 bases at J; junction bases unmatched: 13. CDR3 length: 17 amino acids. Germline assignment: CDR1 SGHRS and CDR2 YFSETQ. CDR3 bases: TGCGCCAGCAGACGGGGACCGGCTAGCGGGGCTACAGATACGCAGTATTTT. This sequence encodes CASRRGPASGATDTQYF.

The CDR3 bases are TGTGCCAGCATCCTTCCAGCGAACAGGGATGCTCAGGGAAACACCATATATTTT. Translated: CASILPANRDAQGNTIYF. The rearrangement joins TRBV7-9 to TRBJ1-3, with D perhaps matching TRBD1 (6 bases). This CDR3 comprises 18 residues. Germline CDR1 reads SEHNR; CDR2 reads FQNEAQ (reference sequence). V gave up 7 bases and J gave up 4 bases, with 26 bases separating them.

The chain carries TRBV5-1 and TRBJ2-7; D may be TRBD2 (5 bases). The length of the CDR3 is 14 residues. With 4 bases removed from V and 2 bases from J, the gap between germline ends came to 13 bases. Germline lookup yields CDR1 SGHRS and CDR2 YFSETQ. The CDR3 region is CASSPTPGAYEQYF. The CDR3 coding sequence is TGCGCCAGCAGCCCCACACCCGGGGCCTACGAGCAGTACTTC.

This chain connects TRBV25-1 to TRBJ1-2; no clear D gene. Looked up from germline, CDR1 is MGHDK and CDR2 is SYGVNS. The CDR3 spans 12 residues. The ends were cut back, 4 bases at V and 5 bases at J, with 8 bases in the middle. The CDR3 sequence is CASSALSYGYTF. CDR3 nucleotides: TGTGCCAGCAGTGCCCTGAGTTATGGCTACACCTTC.

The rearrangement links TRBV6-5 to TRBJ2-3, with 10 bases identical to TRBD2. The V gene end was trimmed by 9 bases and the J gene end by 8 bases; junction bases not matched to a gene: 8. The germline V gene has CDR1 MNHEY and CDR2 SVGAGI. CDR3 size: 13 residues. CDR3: CASRTSGVGTQYF. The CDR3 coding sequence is TGTGCCAGTAGAACTAGCGGGGTTGGTACGCAGTATTTT.

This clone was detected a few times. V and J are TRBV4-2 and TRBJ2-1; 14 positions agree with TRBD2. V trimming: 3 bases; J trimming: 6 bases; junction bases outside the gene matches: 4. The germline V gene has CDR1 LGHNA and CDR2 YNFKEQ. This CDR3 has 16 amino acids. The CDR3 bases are TGTGCCAGCAGCCACTGGACTAGCGGGGGGACCAATGAGCAGTTCTTC. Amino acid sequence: CASSHWTSGGTNEQFF.

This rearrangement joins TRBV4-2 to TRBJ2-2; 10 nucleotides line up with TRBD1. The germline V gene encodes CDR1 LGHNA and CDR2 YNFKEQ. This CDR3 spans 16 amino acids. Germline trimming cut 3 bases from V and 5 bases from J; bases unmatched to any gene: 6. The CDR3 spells CASSHRQGAGTGELFF. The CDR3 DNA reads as TGTGCCAGCAGCCACCGACAGGGGGCGGGGACCGGGGAGCTGTTTTTT.

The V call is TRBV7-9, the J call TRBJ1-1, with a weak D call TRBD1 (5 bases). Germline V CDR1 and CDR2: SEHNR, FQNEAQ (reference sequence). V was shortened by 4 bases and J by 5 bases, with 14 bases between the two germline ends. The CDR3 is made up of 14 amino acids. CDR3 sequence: CASSSIDGGTEAFF. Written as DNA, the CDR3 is TGTGCCAGCAGCTCAATCGACGGGGGGACTGAAGCTTTCTTT.

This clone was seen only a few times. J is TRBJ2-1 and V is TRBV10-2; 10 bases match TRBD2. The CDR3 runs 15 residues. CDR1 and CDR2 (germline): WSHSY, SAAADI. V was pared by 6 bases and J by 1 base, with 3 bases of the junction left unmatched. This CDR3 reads CASRTTSGSYNEQFF. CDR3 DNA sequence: TGCGCCAGCAGGACGACTAGCGGGTCCTACAATGAGCAGTTCTTC.

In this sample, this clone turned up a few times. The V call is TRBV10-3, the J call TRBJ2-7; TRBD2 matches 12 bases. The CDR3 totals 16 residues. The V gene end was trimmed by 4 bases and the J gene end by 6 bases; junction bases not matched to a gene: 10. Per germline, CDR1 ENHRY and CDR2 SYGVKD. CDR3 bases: TGTGCCATCAGTGGGTCTAGCGGGAGGGACACGGGCGAGCAGTACTTC. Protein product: CAISGSSGRDTGEQYF.

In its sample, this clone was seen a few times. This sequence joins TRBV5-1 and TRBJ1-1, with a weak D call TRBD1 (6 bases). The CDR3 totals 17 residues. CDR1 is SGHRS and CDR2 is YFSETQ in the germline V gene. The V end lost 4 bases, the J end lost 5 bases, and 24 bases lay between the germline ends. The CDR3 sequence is CASSQGPMGDKSTEAFF. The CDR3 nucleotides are TGCGCCAGCAGCCAAGGACCTATGGGGGACAAATCAACTGAAGCTTTCTTT.

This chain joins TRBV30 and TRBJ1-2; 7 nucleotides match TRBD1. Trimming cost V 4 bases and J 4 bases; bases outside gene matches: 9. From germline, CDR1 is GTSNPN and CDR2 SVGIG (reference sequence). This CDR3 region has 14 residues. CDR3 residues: CAWIAVRDSYGYTF. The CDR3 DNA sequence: TGTGCCTGGATAGCGGTCCGGGACAGCTATGGCTACACCTTC.

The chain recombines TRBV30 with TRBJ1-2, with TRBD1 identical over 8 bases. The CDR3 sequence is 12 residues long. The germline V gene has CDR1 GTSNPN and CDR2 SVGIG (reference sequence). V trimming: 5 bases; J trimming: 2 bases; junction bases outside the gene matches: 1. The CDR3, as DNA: TGTGCCTGGGACAGGGGAAACTATGGCTACACCTTC. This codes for CAWDRGNYGYTF.

The CDR3 region has the DNA TGTGCCAGCAGGCGGGAGCGCGCCGAAGCTTTCTTT. Translating it yields CASRRERAEAFF. The chain has TRBV7-2 and TRBJ1-1; D remains ambiguous. This CDR3 is 12 amino acids long. Germline V gene data show CDR1 as SGHTA and CDR2 as FQGNSA. V lost 6 bases, J lost 8 bases, and 13 bases lay in between.

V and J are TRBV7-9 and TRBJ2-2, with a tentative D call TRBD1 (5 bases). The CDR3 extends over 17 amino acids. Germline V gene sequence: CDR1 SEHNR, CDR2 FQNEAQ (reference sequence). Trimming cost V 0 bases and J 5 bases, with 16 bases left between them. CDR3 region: CASSLALQGVETGELFF. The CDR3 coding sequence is TGTGCCAGCAGCTTAGCTCTTCAGGGTGTGGAAACCGGGGAGCTGTTTTTT.

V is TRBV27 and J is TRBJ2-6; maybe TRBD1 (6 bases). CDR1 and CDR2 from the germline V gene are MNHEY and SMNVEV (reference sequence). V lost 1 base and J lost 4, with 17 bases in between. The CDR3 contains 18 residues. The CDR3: CASSLLALQGPGANVLTF. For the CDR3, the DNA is TGTGCCAGCAGTTTATTAGCCCTTCAGGGGCCAGGGGCCAACGTCCTGACTTTC.